This T cell receptor beta chain was sequenced during a study of T cells in Graves' hyperthyroidism and ophthalmopathy. Regarding the study as a whole: Ophthalmopathy was separated from stable hyperthyroidism by a 13 V-J model. Median prediction lead before ophthalmopathy onset was 5.5 to 7 months with the model. In the blood, most expanded thyroid clonotypes above 0.001 appeared as well.

The ends were cut back, 8 bases at V and 4 bases at J, with 11 bases in the middle. The CDR3 runs 12 residues. This clonotype appeared a few times. Its antigen is undetermined. Patients with ophthalmopathy all had a Clinical Activity Score of at least 3, a NOSPECS grade of at least 4 and duration under 3 months. Researchers amplified the TCR beta CDR3 regions from RNA transcripts. The TCR CDR3 first-round RT-PCR relied on the HTBI primer set. TCRdb re-analysed the multiplex PCR reads in MiXCR, keeping a single row per CDR3 protein. The table lists nearly 600,000 distinct CDR3 sequences, about 14% of them singletons.

Sequencing was carried out using blood. V gene TRBV12-3 or TRBV12-4 combines with J gene TRBJ1-2; perhaps TRBD1 as D (5 bases). The sequence was collected from a woman younger than 30 with Graves' ophthalmopathy. DNA for the CDR3: TGTGCCAGCCTTGGGGGTGGCTATGGCTACACCTTC. This codes for CASLGGGYGYTF.